These T cell receptor beta chains were read from a single sample in a study of shared clonotypes between healthy human individuals. The repertoire was sequenced with immunoSEQ multiplex PCR; TCRdb's copy has only in-frame clones and lacks some. The sample lists over 2 million clones, around 93% occurring once. Sequenced: naive CD4+ T cells from PBMCs. The receptors stem from a man younger than 35 in good health. Some clones in this sample may be carry-over from other donors' samples. Each CDR3 is given with its conserved first and last residue. D genes are given only for firm matches. The size field is filled for only some rows; it gives once, few, many or a size class.

abundance	v_gene	j_gene	d_gene	CDR3aa	CDR3nt
once	TRBV9	TRBJ2-5	NA	CASSVGGYQETQYF	TGTGCCAGCAGCGTGGGAGGCTACCAAGAGACCCAGTACTTC
NA	TRBV19	TRBJ2-5	NA	CASGDAQETQYF	TGTGCCAGTGGTGATGCCCAAGAGACCCAGTACTTC
NA	TRBV19	TRBJ2-3	TRBD2	CASSIGTSGTDTQYF	TGTGCCAGTAGTATCGGGACTAGCGGGACAGATACGCAGTATTTT
NA	TRBV5-1	TRBJ1-4	NA	CASSLAQGNEKLFF	TGCGCCAGCAGCTTGGCCCAGGGGAATGAAAAACTGTTTTTT
NA	TRBV7-8	TRBJ2-1	NA	CASSLTRGGYGDNEQFF	TGTGCCAGCAGCTTAACCCGTGGGGGATATGGGGACAATGAGCAGTTCTTC
once	TRBV5-4	TRBJ2-6	NA	CASSLGHSGANVLTF	TGTGCCAGCAGCCTTGGACACTCTGGGGCCAACGTCCTGACTTTC
NA	TRBV5-5	TRBJ2-7	NA	CASSLGGLDSSYEQYF	TGTGCCAGCAGCTTGGGGGGGCTGGACAGCTCCTACGAGCAGTACTTC
NA	TRBV4-1	TRBJ2-1	NA	CASSQDRRATYEQFF	TGCGCCAGCAGCCAAGATAGAAGGGCAACCTATGAGCAGTTCTTC
NA	TRBV7-8	TRBJ2-2	NA	CASSLLWQAGELFF	TGTGCCAGCAGCTTACTCTGGCAGGCCGGGGAGCTGTTTTTT
once	TRBV9	TRBJ2-1	TRBD2	CASSVIAGIGNEQFF	TGTGCCAGCAGCGTAATAGCGGGAATAGGTAATGAGCAGTTCTTC
NA	TRBV18	TRBJ1-5	NA	CASSHREPGQPQHF	TGTGCCAGCTCACACAGGGAGCCGGGTCAGCCCCAGCATTTT
NA	TRBV7-8	TRBJ1-4	TRBD1	CASSHRGEDEKLFF	TGTGCCAGCAGCCACAGGGGAGAAGATGAAAAACTGTTTTTT
NA	TRBV27	TRBJ2-3	NA	CASSLRLPTQYF	TGTGCCAGCAGTTTACGCCTCCCTACGCAGTATTTT
NA	TRBV5-8	TRBJ1-5	NA	CASSLSWQPQHF	TGTGCCAGCAGCCTAAGTTGGCAGCCCCAGCATTTT
NA	TRBV5-1	TRBJ2-1	NA	CASSLVGGYSYNEQFF	TGCGCCAGCAGCTTGGTCGGGGGATACTCCTACAATGAGCAGTTCTTC
once	TRBV30	TRBJ1-1	TRBD1	CAWSVGQGYTEAFF	TGTGCCTGGAGTGTCGGACAGGGATACACTGAAGCTTTCTTT
NA	TRBV28	TRBJ2-7	NA	CASQRGYSYEQYF	TGTGCCAGTCAAAGGGGCTATTCCTACGAGCAGTACTTC
few	TRBV19	TRBJ1-1	NA	CASRWASLNTEAFF	TGTGCCAGTAGGTGGGCCTCCTTGAACACTGAAGCTTTCTTT
NA	TRBV5-1	TRBJ2-3	TRBD2	CASSLGYYSAGAIDTQYF	TGCGCCAGCAGCTTGGGGTACTATTCGGCGGGAGCGATAGATACGCAGTATTTT
NA	TRBV6-6	TRBJ2-2	NA	CASSTVTGELFF	TGTGCCAGCAGTACAGTTACCGGGGAGCTGTTTTTT
NA	TRBV5-8	TRBJ2-7	TRBD1	CASRITGGAYEQYF	TGTGCCAGCAGGATAACAGGGGGTGCCTACGAGCAGTACTTC
NA	TRBV7-9	TRBJ2-5	NA	CASSSILAGVQETQYF	TGTGCCAGCAGCTCCATCCTTGCAGGGGTCCAAGAGACCCAGTACTTC
NA	TRBV27	TRBJ2-7	TRBD1	CASRRDRDRGIAQYF	TGTGCCAGCCGCCGCGACCGGGACAGGGGGATAGCGCAGTACTTC
NA	TRBV18	TRBJ2-7	NA	CASSPLPGEQYF	TGTGCCAGCTCACCACTTCCGGGCGAGCAGTACTTC
NA	TRBV4-2	TRBJ2-7	TRBD2	CASSQRSGDPPYEQYF	TGTGCCAGCAGCCAACGGAGCGGGGATCCCCCCTACGAGCAGTACTTC
NA	TRBV5-6	TRBJ1-1	NA	CASSGSGWNTEAFF	TGTGCCAGCAGCGGATCAGGATGGAACACTGAAGCTTTCTTT
NA	TRBV28	TRBJ1-1	NA	CASSFVLQGWTEAFF	TGTGCCAGCAGTTTTGTTCTCCAGGGTTGGACTGAAGCTTTCTTT
once	TRBV5-4	TRBJ1-2	NA	CASSTPGTPTTF	TGTGCCAGCAGCACACCGGGCACCCCTACAACCTTC
NA	TRBV28	TRBJ1-2	NA	CASRDSDNYGYTF	TGTGCCAGCAGGGATTCTGATAACTATGGCTACACCTTC
NA	TRBV27	TRBJ1-5	NA	CASSGGRQPQHF	TGTGCCAGCAGTGGGGGCCGTCAGCCCCAGCATTTT
NA	TRBV6-5	TRBJ2-1	TRBD2	CASSRLAGGEQFF	TGTGCCAGCAGCCGACTAGCGGGAGGTGAGCAGTTCTTC
NA	TRBV6-5	TRBJ1-1	NA	CASSYHKGLNTEAFF	TGTGCCAGCAGTTATCATAAGGGACTGAACACTGAAGCTTTCTTT
NA	TRBV6-5	TRBJ1-5	NA	CASSFGAPDSNQPQHF	TGTGCCAGCAGTTTTGGGGCTCCCGATAGCAATCAGCCCCAGCATTTT
NA	TRBV29-1	TRBJ1-1	NA	CSVHQGIEAFF	TGCAGCGTCCATCAGGGGATTGAAGCTTTCTTT
NA	TRBV30	TRBJ1-2	NA	CAWSAYDYGYTF	TGTGCCTGGAGTGCGTATGACTATGGCTACACCTTC
NA	TRBV5-1	TRBJ1-5	NA	CASSLRPLGVSGSNQPQHF	TGCGCCAGCAGCCTGCGGCCGCTCGGGGTGTCCGGGAGCAATCAGCCCCAGCATTTT
NA	TRBV29-1	TRBJ2-3	NA	CSVGAGAVGDTQYF	TGCAGCGTTGGGGCAGGGGCAGTTGGAGATACGCAGTATTTT
NA	TRBV7-8	TRBJ2-5	NA	CASSFTQYQETQYF	TGTGCCAGCAGCTTTACCCAATACCAAGAGACCCAGTACTTC
NA	TRBV5-1	TRBJ2-2	NA	CASSLHIEPGELFF	TGCGCCAGCAGCTTGCACATAGAGCCCGGGGAGCTGTTTTTT
NA	TRBV4-2	TRBJ2-3	TRBD2	CASSPVGLAASTDTQYF	TGTGCCAGCAGCCCGGTGGGGCTAGCGGCTAGCACAGATACGCAGTATTTT
few	TRBV6-1	TRBJ1-6	NA	CASGRVNSPLHF	TGTGCCAGTGGCAGGGTGAATTCACCCCTCCACTTT
NA	TRBV5-1	TRBJ2-2	TRBD1	CASSFPTGNAGELFF	TGCGCCAGCAGCTTCCCGACAGGGAACGCCGGGGAGCTGTTTTTT
once	TRBV6-1	TRBJ1-1	TRBD1	CASSEYRGTLNTEAFF	TGTGCCAGCAGTGAATACAGGGGGACCTTGAACACTGAAGCTTTCTTT
NA	TRBV4-2	TRBJ2-3	TRBD2	CASSQGAQAGEPDTQYF	TGTGCCAGCAGCCAAGGGGCACAAGCGGGAGAGCCAGATACGCAGTATTTT
NA	TRBV21-1	TRBJ2-7	NA	CASSKATGRQYF	TGTGCCAGCAGCAAAGCGACGGGGCGGCAGTACTTC
NA	TRBV28	TRBJ2-3	NA	CASSPPARAQYF	TGTGCCAGCAGTCCCCCAGCGCGGGCGCAGTATTTT
NA	TRBV14	TRBJ2-7	TRBD2	CASSHLAGRGGSYEQYF	TGTGCCAGCAGTCACCTAGCGGGCCGGGGGGGCTCCTACGAGCAGTACTTC